The rows below give T cell receptor beta chains drawn from one sample of a study of cytomegalovirus exposure and HLA in healthy donors. Sequenced by immunoSEQ multiplex PCR; TCRdb stores in-frame clones only, minus some. The repertoire includes around 85,000 clones, under 80% of them detected once, and about a fifth sits in the top ten. Sequencing input: PBMCs. The receptor source for this set is a man younger than 45 in good health and CMV-seropositive. Each CDR3 is given with its conserved first and last residue. D genes are given only for firm matches. Expanded clones get a size class; other rows say once, few or many, or leave the size out.

cdr3_nt: TGTGCCAGCAGTTACTCGGGGGGGAATCAGCCCCAGAATTTT
cdr3_aa: CASSYSGGNQPQNF
v_call: TRBV6-5
d_call: -
j_call: TRBJ1-5
clone_size: -

cdr3_nt: TGTGCCTGGACGACTTCGAGCTCCTACAATGAGCAGTTCTTC
cdr3_aa: CAWTTSSSYNEQFF
v_call: TRBV30
d_call: -
j_call: TRBJ2-1
clone_size: -

cdr3_nt: TGTGCCAGCAGCGTTCAACCTTCGCCGGTTAAGAACACTGAAGCTTTCTTT
cdr3_aa: CASSVQPSPVKNTEAFF
v_call: TRBV9
d_call: -
j_call: TRBJ1-1
clone_size: -

cdr3_nt: TGTGCCAGCAGCCCAAATCAAGAGGGTGAAGCTTTCTTT
cdr3_aa: CASSPNQEGEAFF
v_call: TRBV7-8
d_call: -
j_call: TRBJ1-1
clone_size: -

cdr3_nt: TGTGCCAGCAGCGAGGGCGGGACAGGGTCAAATGGGCAGTTCTTC
cdr3_aa: CASSEGGTGSNGQFF
v_call: TRBV9
d_call: TRBD1
j_call: TRBJ2-1
clone_size: -

cdr3_nt: TGTGCCAGCAGCCCGACTGGGAACACTGAAGCTTTCTTT
cdr3_aa: CASSPTGNTEAFF
v_call: TRBV9
d_call: -
j_call: TRBJ1-1
clone_size: -

cdr3_nt: TGTGCCAGTAGTAGGACTAGCGGGGGCCCCGGCGAGACCCAGTACTTC
cdr3_aa: CASSRTSGGPGETQYF
v_call: TRBV19
d_call: TRBD2
j_call: TRBJ2-5
clone_size: few

cdr3_nt: TGTGCCAGCAGTTTCGCGCAGGGGCAGTTCTTC
cdr3_aa: CASSFAQGQFF
v_call: TRBV28
d_call: -
j_call: TRBJ2-1
clone_size: -

cdr3_nt: TGCGCCAGCAGCCCACAGTCATGGTACGAGCAGTACTTC
cdr3_aa: CASSPQSWYEQYF
v_call: TRBV4-1
d_call: -
j_call: TRBJ2-7
clone_size: few

cdr3_nt: TGTGCCAGCAGTCCTCTCGGAGTAAACCTCCACTTT
cdr3_aa: CASSPLGVNLHF
v_call: TRBV2
d_call: -
j_call: TRBJ1-6
clone_size: -

cdr3_nt: TGTGCCAGCAGCTTAGAGTTTACTACTGAAGCTTTCTTT
cdr3_aa: CASSLEFTTEAFF
v_call: TRBV7-9
d_call: -
j_call: TRBJ1-1
clone_size: -

cdr3_nt: TGTGCCTGGACCCGGGAGAGGACCCGTTGGGCCAACGTCCTGACTTTC
cdr3_aa: CAWTRERTRWANVLTF
v_call: TRBV30
d_call: -
j_call: TRBJ2-6
clone_size: few

cdr3_nt: TGTGCCAGCAGTGGACTAGCGGGAGAGGGGACCGGGGAGCTGTTTTTT
cdr3_aa: CASSGLAGEGTGELFF
v_call: TRBV6-1
d_call: TRBD2
j_call: TRBJ2-2
clone_size: -

cdr3_nt: TGTGCCAGTAGGGCGGGCCCGGGAGAAGCTTTCTTT
cdr3_aa: CASRAGPGEAFF
v_call: TRBV19
d_call: -
j_call: TRBJ1-1
clone_size: -

cdr3_nt: TGTGCCAGCAAACAGTATAGCAATCAGCCCCAGCATTTT
cdr3_aa: CASKQYSNQPQHF
v_call: TRBV6-5
d_call: -
j_call: TRBJ1-5
clone_size: -

cdr3_nt: TGCGCCAGCAGCCAAGATACGCAGGACTACAATGAGCAGTTCTTC
cdr3_aa: CASSQDTQDYNEQFF
v_call: TRBV4-3
d_call: -
j_call: TRBJ2-1
clone_size: once

cdr3_nt: TGTGCCAGTAGTTTCGGGTCGCAGGGTGAAGCTTTCTTT
cdr3_aa: CASSFGSQGEAFF
v_call: TRBV19
d_call: -
j_call: TRBJ1-1
clone_size: -

cdr3_nt: TGCGCCAGCAGCTACACACAAGACAGTCAGCCCCAGCATTTT
cdr3_aa: CASSYTQDSQPQHF
v_call: TRBV10-2
d_call: -
j_call: TRBJ1-5
clone_size: -

cdr3_nt: TGTGCCAGCAGCATTCTGGACAGGGATCCCTACGAGCAGTACTTC
cdr3_aa: CASSILDRDPYEQYF
v_call: TRBV7-9
d_call: TRBD1
j_call: TRBJ2-7
clone_size: once

cdr3_nt: TGTGCCAGTAGCTCACAGGGGGCTGGACAGCCCCAGCATTTT
cdr3_aa: CASSSQGAGQPQHF
v_call: TRBV19
d_call: TRBD1
j_call: TRBJ1-5
clone_size: -

cdr3_nt: TGTGCCAGTAGCCCCGGGGCGGGGAGCTCCTACAATGAGCAGTTCTTC
cdr3_aa: CASSPGAGSSYNEQFF
v_call: TRBV19
d_call: -
j_call: TRBJ2-1
clone_size: few

cdr3_nt: TGTGCCAGCAGCCCCCTTTACAGGGAAACGAACACTGAAGCTTTCTTT
cdr3_aa: CASSPLYRETNTEAFF
v_call: TRBV28
d_call: -
j_call: TRBJ1-1
clone_size: -

cdr3_nt: TGTGCCAGCAGTACAGGCGCAGGGACTGAAGCTTTCTTT
cdr3_aa: CASSTGAGTEAFF
v_call: TRBV2
d_call: -
j_call: TRBJ1-1
clone_size: -

cdr3_nt: TGTGCCAGTAGTACCACAGGGACAGATACGCAGTATTTT
cdr3_aa: CASSTTGTDTQYF
v_call: TRBV19
d_call: -
j_call: TRBJ2-3
clone_size: once

cdr3_nt: TGCAGCGTAGTTCTCGGGACATCCTCCTACGAGCAGTACTTC
cdr3_aa: CSVVLGTSSYEQYF
v_call: TRBV29-1
d_call: -
j_call: TRBJ2-7
clone_size: once

cdr3_nt: TGTGCCAGCAGTACTCGAGAGGGACTCTCTGGAAACACCATATATTTT
cdr3_aa: CASSTREGLSGNTIYF
v_call: TRBV25-1
d_call: -
j_call: TRBJ1-3
clone_size: few

cdr3_nt: TGTGCCAGTAGTACCCTACTACAGGTACCTAATGAAAAACTGTTTTTT
cdr3_aa: CASSTLLQVPNEKLFF
v_call: TRBV19
d_call: -
j_call: TRBJ1-4
clone_size: once

cdr3_nt: TGTGCCAGTACCCCCAGCGCTACTGGCACAGATACGCAGTATTTT
cdr3_aa: CASTPSATGTDTQYF
v_call: TRBV19
d_call: -
j_call: TRBJ2-3
clone_size: -

cdr3_nt: TGTGCCAGCAGTCAGGGACAGAGCTACGAGCAGTACTTC
cdr3_aa: CASSQGQSYEQYF
v_call: TRBV6-5
d_call: TRBD1
j_call: TRBJ2-7
clone_size: -

cdr3_nt: TGTGCCAGCAGTGAACGCGGGGGAGGCACCTACAATGAGCAGTTCTTC
cdr3_aa: CASSERGGGTYNEQFF
v_call: TRBV6-1
d_call: TRBD2
j_call: TRBJ2-1
clone_size: few

cdr3_nt: TGTGCCAGCAGCTTAGGCGGGACAGGGGTCACTGAAGCTTTCTTT
cdr3_aa: CASSLGGTGVTEAFF
v_call: TRBV7-9
d_call: TRBD1
j_call: TRBJ1-1
clone_size: -

cdr3_nt: TGTGCCAGCAGACAGGGCTACAATGAGCAGTTCTTC
cdr3_aa: CASRQGYNEQFF
v_call: TRBV5-5
d_call: -
j_call: TRBJ2-1
clone_size: few

cdr3_nt: TGTGCCAGTAGGGGGGGGGCCGGAACGGGAGAGGGCTACACCTTC
cdr3_aa: CASRGGAGTGEGYTF
v_call: TRBV19
d_call: -
j_call: TRBJ1-2
clone_size: -

cdr3_nt: TGTGCCAGCAGCGTAGCTTGGGCATCTGACACCATATATTTT
cdr3_aa: CASSVAWASDTIYF
v_call: TRBV9
d_call: -
j_call: TRBJ1-3
clone_size: -

cdr3_nt: TGTGCCAGCAGTCCTCTAGCGGGAGGGTCCCACGAGCAGTACTTC
cdr3_aa: CASSPLAGGSHEQYF
v_call: TRBV6-5
d_call: TRBD2
j_call: TRBJ2-7
clone_size: -

cdr3_nt: TGCGCCAGCAGCGCCGGGGACAGGGGCTACGAGCAGTACTTC
cdr3_aa: CASSAGDRGYEQYF
v_call: TRBV5-1
d_call: TRBD1
j_call: TRBJ2-7
clone_size: -

cdr3_nt: TGTGCCAGCAGTTACTCGAGGCCGAACTATGGCTACACCTTC
cdr3_aa: CASSYSRPNYGYTF
v_call: TRBV6-5
d_call: -
j_call: TRBJ1-2
clone_size: -

cdr3_nt: TGCAGCGTTGAAAGGGACAGGGGGGACACTGAAGCTTTCTTT
cdr3_aa: CSVERDRGDTEAFF
v_call: TRBV29-1
d_call: TRBD1
j_call: TRBJ1-1
clone_size: once

cdr3_nt: TGTGCCAGCAGCTTTGACAGGGGCGGGGAAAAACTGTTTTTT
cdr3_aa: CASSFDRGGEKLFF
v_call: TRBV7-2
d_call: TRBD1
j_call: TRBJ1-4
clone_size: -

cdr3_nt: TGTGCCAGCAGCTTTGGACTCTACACCTACGAGCAGTACTTC
cdr3_aa: CASSFGLYTYEQYF
v_call: TRBV5-6
d_call: -
j_call: TRBJ2-7
clone_size: once

cdr3_nt: TGTGCCAGCAGCTCAGGACTAGCGGGGGACACAGATACGCAGTATTTT
cdr3_aa: CASSSGLAGDTDTQYF
v_call: TRBV5-4
d_call: TRBD2
j_call: TRBJ2-3
clone_size: -

cdr3_nt: TGTGCCAGCAGCTCGGGACTAGCGGGAGAAGCTAGAGATACGCAGTATTTT
cdr3_aa: CASSSGLAGEARDTQYF
v_call: TRBV28
d_call: TRBD2
j_call: TRBJ2-3
clone_size: -

cdr3_nt: TGTGCCACCAGCAGAGATGGGCCCGTTAATAACTATGGCTACACCTTC
cdr3_aa: CATSRDGPVNNYGYTF
v_call: TRBV15
d_call: -
j_call: TRBJ1-2
clone_size: -

cdr3_nt: TGTGCCAGCTCACCATGGGAGGGTCCGGGGGATCAGCCCCAGCATTTT
cdr3_aa: CASSPWEGPGDQPQHF
v_call: TRBV18
d_call: -
j_call: TRBJ1-5
clone_size: once

cdr3_nt: TGTGCCAGCAGTCCCCGGACAGCAGGAAACACCATATATTTT
cdr3_aa: CASSPRTAGNTIYF
v_call: TRBV6-1
d_call: -
j_call: TRBJ1-3
clone_size: -

cdr3_nt: TGTGCCAGCAGCTTATTGACAGAAGATACGCAGTATTTT
cdr3_aa: CASSLLTEDTQYF
v_call: TRBV7-9
d_call: -
j_call: TRBJ2-3
clone_size: -

cdr3_nt: TGTGCCAGCAGCGCGGGACAGGGGACCACCTACGAGCAGTACTTC
cdr3_aa: CASSAGQGTTYEQYF
v_call: TRBV5-4
d_call: TRBD1
j_call: TRBJ2-7
clone_size: -

cdr3_nt: TGTGCCAAAACCTTTGGGGCTGGCCGCTACACCTTC
cdr3_aa: CAKTFGAGRYTF
v_call: TRBV6-8
d_call: -
j_call: TRBJ1-2
clone_size: few

cdr3_nt: TGTGCCAGCAGTGAATATCTAACTAGCGGGGACTACGAGCAGTACTTC
cdr3_aa: CASSEYLTSGDYEQYF
v_call: TRBV25-1
d_call: TRBD2
j_call: TRBJ2-7
clone_size: -

cdr3_nt: TGTGCCACCAGCGGACAGGGACACAACGAGCAGTACTTC
cdr3_aa: CATSGQGHNEQYF
v_call: TRBV15
d_call: TRBD1
j_call: TRBJ2-7
clone_size: few